This passage covers 18 T cell receptor beta chains from one sample sequenced in a study of blood T cell repertoires in COVID-19. Only in-frame clones appear in the TCRdb table, and some are missing; sequencing was by immunoSEQ multiplex PCR. The repertoire holds approximately 76,000 clones, around four fifths seen once, with 39% in the top ten. The sample consisted of peripheral blood. These TCRs come from a man aged 80 or over with active or convalescent COVID-19.

CDR3 nucleotide sequence: TGTGCCAGCAGCCCCCCTGGTGGACCGGACCAGGGCGGGGAGCTGTTTTTT. Protein sequence: CASSPPGGPDQGGELFF. The genes are TRBV4-2 and TRBJ2-2; possibly TRBD1 for D (5 bases). The germline V gene encodes CDR1 LGHNA and CDR2 YNFKEQ. V was shortened by 4 bases and J by 7 bases, with 22 bases between the two germline ends. The CDR3 totals 17 residues.

The rearrangement joins TRBV7-2 to TRBJ1-1, with D hard to call. Trimming removed 5 bases from V and 3 bases from J, with 10 bases in between. The germline V gene has CDR1 SGHTA and CDR2 FQGNSA. The CDR3 runs to 13 residues. CDR3 coding DNA: TGTGCCAGCAGCATAAAACGGGACACTGAAGCTTTCTTT. It codes for CASSIKRDTEAFF. Full variable domain (outside the CDR3, taken from reference TRBV7-2 and TRBJ1-1): GAGVSQSPSNKVTEKGKDVELRCDPISGHTALYWYRQSLGQGLEFLIYFQGNSAPDKSGLPSDRFSAERTGGSVSTLTIQRTQQEDSAVYLCASSIKRDTEAFFGQGTRLTVV.

The chain carries TRBV5-1 and TRBJ2-2, with no clear D. Germline V gene data show CDR1 as SGHRS and CDR2 as YFSETQ. The germline V and J ends were trimmed by 4 bases and 0 bases, with 10 bases remaining between them. This CDR3 is 15 amino acids long. The CDR3 sequence is CASSLTPTNTGELFF. The CDR3 DNA follows: TGCGCCAGCAGCCTGACACCAACGAACACCGGGGAGCTGTTTTTT. The entire variable domain, with the rest obtained from reference TRBV5-1 and TRBJ2-2, is as follows: KAGVTQTPRYLIKTRGQQVTLSCSPISGHRSVSWYQQTPGQGLQFLFEYFSETQRNKGNFPGRFSGRQFSNSRSEMNVSTLELGDSALYLCASSLTPTNTGELFFGEGSRLTVL.

V is TRBV4-1 and J is TRBJ2-5; 8 bases fit TRBD2. The V segment lost 3 bases and the J segment 1 base; nucleotides outside the gene matches: 4. CDR1 MGHRA and CDR2 YSYEKL come from the germline V gene. This CDR3 region has 15 residues. CDR3 amino acids: CASSHHGTSQETQYF. The DNA for the CDR3 is TGCGCCAGCAGCCACCACGGGACTAGCCAAGAGACCCAGTACTTC.

CDR3 bases: TGTGCCACCAGTCGAGATCTACGGGGAGGAGGAGAGACCCAGTACTTC. Protein product: CATSRDLRGGGETQYF. This chain connects TRBV15 to TRBJ2-5, with TRBD2 as a possible D gene (6 bases). Trimming cost V 6 bases and J 4 bases, with 21 bases left between them. This CDR3 is 16 amino acids long. From germline, CDR1 is LNHNV and CDR2 YYDKDF (reference sequence). Full variable domain (rest looked up from reference TRBV15 and TRBJ2-5): DAMVIQNPRYQVTQFGKPVTLSCSQTLNHNVMYWYQQKSSQAPKLLFHYYDKDFNNEADTPDNFQSRRPNTSFCFLDIRSPGLGDTAMYLCATSRDLRGGGETQYFGPGTRLLVL.

With regard to this clone: At the DNA level, this CDR3 is encoded by other sequences in the same sample as well. Here the CDR3 reads CASSWAVTGELFF. CDR3 coding DNA: TGTGCCAGCAGTTGGGCAGTCACCGGGGAGCTGTTTTTT. The chain is built from TRBV7-9 and TRBJ2-2; D unclear. Trimming removed 6 bases at V and 4 bases at J, with 9 bases between. The CDR3 covers 13 residues. Germline V gene data show CDR1 as SEHNR and CDR2 as FQNEAQ (reference sequence). Full variable domain (remainder filled in from reference TRBV7-9 and TRBJ2-2): DTGVSQNPRHKITKRGQNVTFRCDPISEHNRLYWYRQTLGQGPEFLTYFQNEAQLEKSRLLSDRFSAERPKGSFSTLEIQRTEQGDSAMYLCASSWAVTGELFFGEGSRLTVL.

This chain uses TRBV5-5 with TRBJ1-1; D gene uncertain. Germline V gene data show CDR1 as SGHKS and CDR2 as YYEKEE (reference sequence). The CDR3 has 16 amino acids. Trimming left V 3 bases short and J 2 bases short, with 17 bases between. The CDR3 protein is CASSSPGVGVNTEAFF. DNA for the CDR3: TGTGCCAGCAGCTCACCCGGGGTAGGAGTCAACACTGAAGCTTTCTTT.

This chain joins TRBV19 and TRBJ1-1, with D tentatively TRBD1 (6 bases). V shed 7 bases and J shed 5 bases, with 11 bases lying between them. The CDR3 totals 12 residues. Germline loops: CDR1 LNHDA, CDR2 SQIVND (reference sequence). The CDR3 protein is CASTQRGTEAFF. The CDR3 DNA reads TGTGCCAGTACACAAAGGGGGACTGAAGCTTTCTTT.

CDR3 protein: CASSESGRTGELFF. As DNA, the CDR3 is TGTGCCAGCAGTGAAAGTGGGAGGACCGGGGAGCTGTTTTTT. V is TRBV25-1 and J is TRBJ2-2, with D perhaps TRBD2 (6 bases). This CDR3 is 14 amino acids long. Germline V gives CDR1 MGHDK, CDR2 SYGVNS. V dropped 2 bases and J dropped 5 bases, with 9 bases sitting between them.

V and J are TRBV30 and TRBJ2-5; 9 bases line up with TRBD2. V gave up 2 bases and J gave up 5 bases; unmatched junction bases: 3. Per germline, CDR1 GTSNPN and CDR2 SVGIG (reference sequence). The CDR3 runs 13 residues. The CDR3 protein is CAWSLAGWETQYF. The CDR3 nucleotides are TGTGCCTGGAGTCTAGCGGGGTGGGAGACCCAGTACTTC.

The chain has TRBV11-2 and TRBJ2-7; TRBD1 matches 10 bases. CDR1 and CDR2 from the germline V gene are SGHAT and FQNNGV. Unmatched junction bases numbered 9, after V lost 2 bases and J lost 2 bases. The CDR3 length is 17 residues. CDR3 amino acids: CASSLQTGTGVPYEQYF. The CDR3, as DNA: TGTGCCAGCAGCTTACAAACCGGGACAGGGGTCCCCTACGAGCAGTACTTC.

The chain links TRBV20-1 to TRBJ2-7; 8 positions match TRBD2. The CDR3 covers 11 residues. CDR1 is DFQATT and CDR2 is SNEGSKA in the germline V gene (reference sequence). The ends lost 6 bases at V and 4 bases at J; junction bases unmatched: 2. The CDR3 protein is CSAASGYEQYF. In DNA, the CDR3 is TGCAGTGCGGCTAGCGGGTACGAGCAGTACTTC.

The V and J genes are TRBV6-2 or TRBV6-3 and TRBJ1-4; 9 nucleotides agree with TRBD1. From germline, CDR1 is MNHEY and CDR2 SVGEGT. The V gene end was trimmed by 6 bases and the J gene end by 8 bases; junction bases not matched to a gene: 13. This CDR3 region has 16 residues. In nucleotides, the CDR3 is TGTGCCAGCAGCCGCACCCCCGGGACAGGGTACGAAAAACTGTTTTTT. Amino acid sequence: CASSRTPGTGYEKLFF.

The genes are TRBV19 and TRBJ1-2; no reliable D call. This CDR3 has 15 amino acids. Germline loops: CDR1 LNHDA, CDR2 SQIVND (reference sequence). V lost 5 bases and J 0 bases, leaving 13 bases between the germline ends. CDR3 protein: CASSAGDRANYGYTF. The DNA of the CDR3 is TGTGCCAGTAGTGCTGGAGACCGAGCTAACTATGGCTACACCTTC.

The J gene is TRBJ1-5, the V gene TRBV30; D is perhaps TRBD1 (6 bases). Germline CDR1 GTSNPN, CDR2 SVGIG (reference sequence). This CDR3 has 14 amino acids. With 5 bases removed from V and 3 bases from J, the gap between germline ends came to 14 bases. For the CDR3, the DNA is TGTGCCTGGGCCCAGGGGATGAACAATCAGCCCCAGCATTTT. It encodes CAWAQGMNNQPQHF.

The gene calls are TRBV6-6 and TRBJ1-5, with 7 bases identical to TRBD1. The CDR3 extends over 15 amino acids. V lost 5 bases, J lost 3 bases, and 7 bases stayed unmatched. Germline CDR1 reads MNHNY; CDR2 reads SVGAGI (reference sequence). The CDR3 sequence: CASSGRGTDNQPQHF. The DNA of the CDR3 is TGTGCCAGCAGTGGCCGAGGGACAGACAATCAGCCCCAGCATTTT.

This chain uses TRBV7-3 with TRBJ2-3; 8 nucleotides align to TRBD1. Trimming took 5 bases from V and 6 from J; bases not matched to a gene: 7. CDR3 length equals 14 residues. The germline V gene encodes CDR1 SGHTA and CDR2 FQGTGA. The CDR3 region is CASSQGASPDTQYF. The CDR3 DNA reads TGTGCCAGCAGCCAGGGGGCTAGTCCCGATACGCAGTATTTT. Looking up the rest from reference TRBV7-3 and TRBJ2-3 gives the full variable domain: GAGVSQTPSNKVTEKGKYVELRCDPISGHTALYWYRQSLGQGPEFLIYFQGTGAADDSGLPNDRFFAVRPEGSVSTLKIQRTERGDSAVYLCASSQGASPDTQYFGPGTRLTVL.

CDR3 protein: CASSQLGVNTEAFF. The CDR3 DNA reads TGTGCCAGCAGCCAGCTCGGAGTGAACACTGAAGCTTTCTTT. The rearrangement links TRBV3-1 (or the pseudogene TRBV3-2) to TRBJ1-1; D call uncertain. The CDR3 runs to 14 residues. Germline CDR1 reads LGHDT; CDR2 reads YNNKEL (reference sequence). V was cut by 3 bases and J by 0 bases, with 8 bases left in between.